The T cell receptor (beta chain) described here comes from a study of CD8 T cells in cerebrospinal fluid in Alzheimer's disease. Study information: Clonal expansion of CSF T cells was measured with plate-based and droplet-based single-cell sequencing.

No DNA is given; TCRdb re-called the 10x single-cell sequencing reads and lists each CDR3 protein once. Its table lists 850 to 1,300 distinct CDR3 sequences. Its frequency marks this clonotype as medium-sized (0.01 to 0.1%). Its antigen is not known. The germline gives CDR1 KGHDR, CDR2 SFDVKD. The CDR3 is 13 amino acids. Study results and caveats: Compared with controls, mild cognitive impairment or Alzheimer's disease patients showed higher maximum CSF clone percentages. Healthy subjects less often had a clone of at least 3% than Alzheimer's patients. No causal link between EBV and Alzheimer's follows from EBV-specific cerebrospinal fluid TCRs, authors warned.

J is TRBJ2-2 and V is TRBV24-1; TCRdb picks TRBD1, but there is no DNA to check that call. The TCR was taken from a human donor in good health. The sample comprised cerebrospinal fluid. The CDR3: CATSEPGTGELFF.